This T cell receptor beta chain was documented in a study of blood T cell repertoires in COVID-19. Study information: Specimens from acute and convalescent COVID-19 originated in the United States, Italy and Spain. PBMCs, B-cell-depleted T cells, or T cells provided the cDNA or gDNA that made up the material.

V was pared by 4 bases and J by 9 bases, with 13 bases between. The CDR3 extends over 14 amino acids. Germline values: CDR1 LGHDT, CDR2 YNNKEL (reference sequence). The authors' processing: Amplifying reference gene primers gave estimates of nucleated cell counts. Here immunoSEQ multiplex PCR was the method, and the copy in TCRdb shows in-frame clones only, minus some. The V and J calls and the clone size are those of that table, but D and trimming were determined from the DNA. The table shows under 200,000 clones, with about four fifths occurring only once. Sequenced material: peripheral blood. The chain uses TRBV3-1 (or the pseudogene TRBV3-2) and TRBJ1-6; D possibly corresponds to TRBD1 (5 bases). This clonotype was obtained from a man aged 70 or older who had recovered from COVID-19. CDR3 residues: CASSRDSYFSPLHF. The CDR3 DNA reads TGTGCCAGCAGCCGCGACAGTTATTTTTCACCCCTCCACTTT.